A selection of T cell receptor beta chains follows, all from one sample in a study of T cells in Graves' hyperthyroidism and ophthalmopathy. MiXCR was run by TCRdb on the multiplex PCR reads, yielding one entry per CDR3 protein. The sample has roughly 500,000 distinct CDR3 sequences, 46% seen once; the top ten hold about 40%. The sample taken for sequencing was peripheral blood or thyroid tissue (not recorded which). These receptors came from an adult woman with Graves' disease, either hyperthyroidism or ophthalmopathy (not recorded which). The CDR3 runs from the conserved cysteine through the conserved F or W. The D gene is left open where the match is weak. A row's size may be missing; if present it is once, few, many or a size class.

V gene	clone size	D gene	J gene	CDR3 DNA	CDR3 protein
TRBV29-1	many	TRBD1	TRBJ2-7	TGCAGCGTTGAGGGGACAGGCGCCTACGAGCAGTACTTC	CSVEGTGAYEQYF
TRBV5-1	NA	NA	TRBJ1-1	TGCGCCAGCGGCTTGGATCGGACCTCGAACACTGAAGCTTTCTTT	CASGLDRTSNTEAFF
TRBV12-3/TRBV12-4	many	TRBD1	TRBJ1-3	TGTGCCAGCACCCCCGGGACAGTTGGGTATTTT	CASTPGTVGYF
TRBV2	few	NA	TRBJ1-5	TGTGCCAGCAGTGAAAGCAGTTATAGCAATCAGCCCCAGCATTTT	CASSESSYSNQPQHF
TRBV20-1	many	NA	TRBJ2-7	TGCAGTGCTAGAGATCCCCGGACAGCTTACGAGCAGTACTTC	CSARDPRTAYEQYF
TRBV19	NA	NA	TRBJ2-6	TGTGCCAGTAGTGCGATGGCATCTGGGGCCAACGTCCTGACTTTC	CASSAMASGANVLTF
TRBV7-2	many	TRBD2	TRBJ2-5	TGTGCCAGCAGCTTAGGAGGCGGGAGTCGGGAGACCCAGTACTTC	CASSLGGGSRETQYF
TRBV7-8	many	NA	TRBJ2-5	TGTGCCAGCAGCCGTTTAGGGACCCAGTACTTC	CASSRLGTQYF
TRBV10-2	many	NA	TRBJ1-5	TGCGCCAGCGCAGACGGTGGGGGGGGGAATCAGCCCCAGCATTTT	CASADGGGGNQPQHF
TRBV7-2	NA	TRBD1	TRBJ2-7	TGTGCCAGCTCAGTCACAGGGGGCATATACGAGCAGTACTTC	CASSVTGGIYEQYF
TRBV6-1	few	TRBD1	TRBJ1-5	TGTGCCAGCAGTCCAGGGGGCCAAGGCAATCAGCCCCAGCATTTT	CASSPGGQGNQPQHF
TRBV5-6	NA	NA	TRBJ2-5	TGTGCCAGCAGTGAGGACAGCGCCGGGACCCAGTACTTC	CASSEDSAGTQYF
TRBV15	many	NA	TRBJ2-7	TGTGCCACCAGCAGAGTCGCTCAGCCGTACTCCTACGAGCAGTACTTC	CATSRVAQPYSYEQYF
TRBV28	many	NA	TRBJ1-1	TGTGCCAGCAGTCATGGGGTCGACAGGAGCTCTGAAGCTTTCTTT	CASSHGVDRSSEAFF
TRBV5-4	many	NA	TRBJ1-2	TGTGCCAGCACCCGGGGAGGAGGGTATGGCTACACCTTC	CASTRGGGYGYTF
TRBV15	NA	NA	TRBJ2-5	TGTGCCACCAGCAGAGGTGGGAGACCGGGGACGGAGACCCAGTACTTC	CATSRGGRPGTETQYF
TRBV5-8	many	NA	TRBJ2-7	TGTGCCAGCAGCCGACCCGGCACAGGGACGTCCTACGAGCAGTACTTC	CASSRPGTGTSYEQYF
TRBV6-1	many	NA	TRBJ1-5	TGTGCCAGCAGTGGGATTACAGGGCCTAATCAGCCCCAGCATTTT	CASSGITGPNQPQHF
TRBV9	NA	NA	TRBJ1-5	TGTGCCAGCAGCGTAGGCATAGGGGGCAATCAGCCCCAGCATTTT	CASSVGIGGNQPQHF
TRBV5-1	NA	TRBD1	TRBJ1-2	TGCGCCAGCAGAGATCCGGGACAGGGTCCAGGCTACACCTTC	CASRDPGQGPGYTF
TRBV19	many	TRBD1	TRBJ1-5	TGTGCCAGTAGTATTTCCGGGACAGGGGGCATATATCAGCCCCAGCATTTT	CASSISGTGGIYQPQHF
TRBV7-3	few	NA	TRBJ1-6	TGTGCCAGCAGCGAACGGGGTGCGAATTCACCCCTCCACTTT	CASSERGANSPLHF
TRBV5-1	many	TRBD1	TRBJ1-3	TGCGCCAGCAGCTTTGGCGGCTTCGGACAGGGGGGAAACACCATATATTTT	CASSFGGFGQGGNTIYF
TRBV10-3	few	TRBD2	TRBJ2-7	TGTGCCACCTCGGGACTAGCGGCCTCCTACGAGCAGTACTTC	CATSGLAASYEQYF
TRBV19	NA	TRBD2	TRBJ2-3	TGTGCCAGTAGTCCGAACATACTAGCGGGAGGGCCCACAGATACGCAGTATTTT	CASSPNILAGGPTDTQYF
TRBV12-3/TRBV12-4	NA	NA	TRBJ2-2	TGTGCCAGCAGGACCATCTCCGGGGAGCTGTTTTTT	CASRTISGELFF
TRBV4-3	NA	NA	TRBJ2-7	TGCGCCAGCAGCCTGCAAGTGGGCTACGAGCAGTACTTC	CASSLQVGYEQYF
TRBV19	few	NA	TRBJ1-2	TGTGCCAGTAGTATAGACGCCGGGACACCGAACTATGGCTACACCTTC	CASSIDAGTPNYGYTF
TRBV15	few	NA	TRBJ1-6	TGTGCCACCAGCAGACTGGGCCGCCGAACCTCACCCCTCCACTTT	CATSRLGRRTSPLHF
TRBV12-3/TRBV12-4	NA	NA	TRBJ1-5	TGTGCCAGCAGTTCGGGACTAGCGGGAGGGCCCCAGCATTTT	CASSSGLAGGPQHF
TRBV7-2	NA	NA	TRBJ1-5	TGTGCCAGCAGCTTACCTGGGGAACAACCCCAGCATTTT	CASSLPGEQPQHF
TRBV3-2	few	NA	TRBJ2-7	TGTGCCAGCAGCCCTCCGGCGGGAGCCTACGAGCAGTACTTC	CASSPPAGAYEQYF
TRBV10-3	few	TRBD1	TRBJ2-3	TGTGCCATCAGAGGGGGCGAAGTGCCAGATACGCAGTATTTT	CAIRGGEVPDTQYF
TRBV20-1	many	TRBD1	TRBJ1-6	TGCAGTGCTAGAGATCTCGAGACAGGGGTTCAGTTTTCACCCCTCCACTTT	CSARDLETGVQFSPLHF
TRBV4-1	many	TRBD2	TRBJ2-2	TGCGCCAGCAGCCAAGAGCCGCCGGGACTAGCGGGGACCGGGGAGCTGTTTTTT	CASSQEPPGLAGTGELFF
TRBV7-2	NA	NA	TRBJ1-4	TGTGCCAGCACCTATGACTGGGGGTACGCTGAAAAACTGTTTTTT	CASTYDWGYAEKLFF
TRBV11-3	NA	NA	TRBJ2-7	TGTGCCAGCAGCTTAGATCCAGGGCAGCAGTACTTC	CASSLDPGQQYF
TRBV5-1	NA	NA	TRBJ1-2	TGCGCCAGCCGGGGGGCGGCTCGCTATGGCTACACCTTC	CASRGAARYGYTF
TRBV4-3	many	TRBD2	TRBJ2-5	TGCGCCAGCAGCCAAGTCCCTTCGTCGCTAGCGGGAGATGGGACCCAGTACTTC	CASSQVPSSLAGDGTQYF
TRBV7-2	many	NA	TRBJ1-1	TGTGCCAGCAGCTTAGAGCTAGGGCAAGCTTTCTTT	CASSLELGQAFF
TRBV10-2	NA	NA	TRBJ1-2	TGCGCCAGCAGTTACTCTGCGACCGACAGGAGGGGCTACACCTTC	CASSYSATDRRGYTF
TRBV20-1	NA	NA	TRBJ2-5	TGCAGTGCCGAGAGATTTGACAGACAAGGGGGAGAGACCCAGTACTTC	CSAERFDRQGGETQYF
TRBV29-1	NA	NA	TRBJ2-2	TGCAGCGTTGGTGTCGGGCTCAACACCGGGGAGCTGTTTTTT	CSVGVGLNTGELFF
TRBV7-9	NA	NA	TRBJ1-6	TGTGCCAGCAGGGGGGGGGATTCACCCCTCCACTTT	CASRGGDSPLHF
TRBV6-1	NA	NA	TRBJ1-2	TGTGCCAGCACCCCCAAGGCATCGCCCGCGGATGGCTACACCTTC	CASTPKASPADGYTF
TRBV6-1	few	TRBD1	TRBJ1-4	TGTGCCAGCCGGGACAGCATAGGTTTAAGTGAAAAACTGTTTTTT	CASRDSIGLSEKLFF
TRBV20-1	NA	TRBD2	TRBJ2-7	TGCAGTGCTAGACCTAGCGGGAGAGACACCGGGGAGCGGCAGTACTTC	CSARPSGRDTGERQYF
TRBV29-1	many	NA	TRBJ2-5	TGCAGCGTTGAGGCTAACTCCCAAGAGACCCAGTACTTC	CSVEANSQETQYF
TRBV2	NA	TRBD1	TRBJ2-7	TGTGCCAGCGGAGAAGGGACAGGGAGGACCGGGGAGCAGTACTTC	CASGEGTGRTGEQYF
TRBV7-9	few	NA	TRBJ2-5	TGTGCCAGCAGCTTATGGGATAGGGAGACCCAGTACTTC	CASSLWDRETQYF
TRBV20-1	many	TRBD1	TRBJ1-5	TGCAGTGCTAGAATGTCTGGGACAGGGCGACAGCCCCAGCATTTT	CSARMSGTGRQPQHF